A selection of T cell receptor beta chains follows, all from one sample in a study of blood T cell repertoires in COVID-19. Assay used: immunoSEQ multiplex PCR; TCRdb lists only in-frame clones, some missing. The table shows about 37,000 clones, with around three quarters occurring only once. The sequenced sample was peripheral blood. The receptors stem from a woman aged 65 to 85 with acute or convalescent COVID-19. Both conserved end residues are part of each CDR3. Fields, in order: D gene, V gene, J gene, clone size, CDR3 protein, CDR3 DNA. A D gene is named only where the DNA matches it firmly. A row's size may be missing; if present it is once, few, many or a size class.

D: TRBD2
V: TRBV7-2
J: TRBJ2-7
size: NA
CDR3: CASSRGGVRLTEQYF
DNA: TGTGCCAGCAGCCGGGGGGGGGTGAGATTGACCGAGCAGTACTTC

D: NA
V: TRBV12-3/TRBV12-4
J: TRBJ1-2
size: once
CDR3: CASSLAAGFGYTF
DNA: TGTGCCAGCAGTTTAGCGGCGGGTTTTGGCTACACCTTC

D: TRBD1
V: TRBV4-1
J: TRBJ2-1
size: NA
CDR3: CASSLSGQTYNEQFF
DNA: TGCGCCAGCAGCCTCTCGGGACAGACTTACAATGAGCAGTTCTTC

D: TRBD1
V: TRBV14
J: TRBJ2-7
size: medium-sized
CDR3: CASSQEDRGRYYEQYF
DNA: TGTGCCAGCAGCCAAGAGGACAGGGGACGTTACTACGAGCAGTACTTC

D: TRBD2
V: TRBV18
J: TRBJ2-3
size: NA
CDR3: CASSPSMGGGVGTDTQYF
DNA: TGTGCCAGCTCACCATCAATGGGCGGGGGTGTTGGCACAGATACGCAGTATTTT

D: TRBD1
V: TRBV5-1
J: TRBJ1-4
size: NA
CDR3: CASSLAGTATNEKLFF
DNA: TGCGCCAGCAGCTTGGCCGGGACAGCAACTAATGAAAAACTGTTTTTT

D: TRBD2
V: TRBV4-1
J: TRBJ2-1
size: NA
CDR3: CASSPELSGGAYNEQFF
DNA: TGCGCCAGCAGCCCAGAACTTAGCGGGGGGGCCTACAATGAGCAGTTCTTC

D: NA
V: TRBV3-1/TRBV3-2
J: TRBJ2-4
size: NA
CDR3: CASSQLQGYYIQYF
DNA: TGTGCCAGCAGCCAGTTACAGGGTTATTACATTCAGTACTTC

D: NA
V: TRBV18
J: TRBJ1-4
size: NA
CDR3: CASSPAPVDEKLFF
DNA: TGTGCCAGCTCACCAGCACCGGTGGATGAAAAACTGTTTTTT

D: TRBD2
V: TRBV11-2
J: TRBJ2-3
size: NA
CDR3: CASSLSLSGAWADTQYF
DNA: TGTGCCAGCAGCTTAAGTCTTAGCGGGGCATGGGCAGATACGCAGTATTTT

D: TRBD2
V: TRBV27
J: TRBJ2-1
size: NA
CDR3: CASSPGTSGFGQFF
DNA: TGTGCCAGCAGTCCCGGGACTAGCGGCTTTGGGCAGTTCTTC

D: NA
V: TRBV7-9
J: TRBJ2-7
size: NA
CDR3: CASSSRGGLEQYF
DNA: TGTGCCAGCAGCTCCCGAGGAGGCCTAGAGCAGTACTTC

D: TRBD2
V: TRBV5-1
J: TRBJ2-1
size: NA
CDR3: CATDGRGLAGGLNINEQFF
DNA: TGCGCCACCGACGGGAGGGGACTAGCGGGGGGGCTTAATATAAATGAGCAGTTCTTC

D: TRBD2
V: TRBV29-1
J: TRBJ2-5
size: few
CDR3: CSVESLAGDLQETQYF
DNA: TGCAGCGTTGAATCCCTAGCGGGGGATCTACAAGAGACCCAGTACTTC

D: NA
V: TRBV4-1
J: TRBJ2-7
size: NA
CDR3: CASSQELAGAYEQYF
DNA: TGCGCCAGCAGCCAAGAACTAGCTGGGGCCTACGAGCAGTACTTC

D: NA
V: TRBV27
J: TRBJ1-2
size: NA
CDR3: CASSPSGGYGYTF
DNA: TGTGCCAGCAGCCCCTCGGGTGGCTATGGCTACACCTTC

D: NA
V: TRBV16
J: TRBJ1-1
size: NA
CDR3: CASSQLVGAEAFF
DNA: TGTGCCAGCAGCCAATTAGTAGGGGCTGAAGCTTTCTTT

D: NA
V: TRBV11-2
J: TRBJ1-2
size: NA
CDR3: CASSLWEVPYGYTF
DNA: TGTGCCAGCAGCTTATGGGAGGTCCCCTATGGCTACACCTTC

D: TRBD1
V: TRBV6-5
J: TRBJ2-7
size: NA
CDR3: CASSRDRAYEQYF
DNA: TGTGCCAGCAGCCGGGACAGGGCCTACGAGCAGTACTTC

D: TRBD2
V: TRBV13
J: TRBJ2-1
size: NA
CDR3: CASSSGLATNEQFF
DNA: TGTGCCAGCAGCTCGGGACTAGCAACCAATGAGCAGTTCTTC

D: NA
V: TRBV3-1/TRBV3-2
J: TRBJ2-7
size: NA
CDR3: CASSQTGGGIYEQYF
DNA: TGTGCCAGCAGCCAAACGGGCGGGGGCATCTACGAGCAGTACTTC

D: TRBD1
V: TRBV7-9
J: TRBJ2-1
size: NA
CDR3: CASSLSGTGVDYNEQFF
DNA: TGTGCCAGCAGCCTTTCGGGGACAGGGGTGGACTACAATGAGCAGTTCTTC

D: NA
V: TRBV5-1
J: TRBJ2-1
size: NA
CDR3: CASSLETSRSNEQFF
DNA: TGCGCCAGCAGCTTAGAGACTAGTCGGAGCAATGAGCAGTTCTTC

D: TRBD1
V: TRBV27
J: TRBJ2-7
size: NA
CDR3: CASSRSGTGSLGEQYF
DNA: TGTGCCAGCAGTCGGTCCGGGACAGGGAGCCTCGGCGAGCAGTACTTC

D: NA
V: TRBV9
J: TRBJ2-2
size: once
CDR3: CASSPQAPWAGGELFF
DNA: TGTGCCAGCAGCCCCCAGGCGCCGTGGGCGGGCGGGGAGCTGTTTTTT

D: TRBD2
V: TRBV5-1
J: TRBJ2-3
size: NA
CDR3: CASSLTSGTADTQYF
DNA: TGCGCCAGCAGCTTGACTAGCGGGACTGCAGATACGCAGTATTTT

D: NA
V: TRBV12-5
J: TRBJ1-2
size: NA
CDR3: CASGAERAVYGYTF
DNA: TGTGCTAGTGGGGCAGAAAGAGCGGTTTATGGCTACACCTTC

D: TRBD2
V: TRBV29-1
J: TRBJ2-1
size: NA
CDR3: CSVVLAGKLNEQFF
DNA: TGCAGCGTTGTGCTAGCGGGGAAACTCAATGAGCAGTTCTTC

D: NA
V: TRBV6-4
J: TRBJ1-1
size: once
CDR3: CASSPTVRVTEAFF
DNA: TGTGCCAGCAGCCCGACAGTTCGCGTCACTGAAGCTTTCTTT

D: NA
V: TRBV13
J: TRBJ2-1
size: NA
CDR3: CASSLGLRANIEQFF
DNA: TGTGCCAGCAGCCTCGGACTACGGGCTAACATTGAGCAGTTCTTC

D: NA
V: TRBV15
J: TRBJ2-1
size: NA
CDR3: CATSRDSAYYNEQFF
DNA: TGTGCCACCAGCAGAGATAGCGCTTACTACAATGAGCAGTTCTTC

D: NA
V: TRBV6-4
J: TRBJ2-7
size: NA
CDR3: CASIRRPDLYEQYF
DNA: TGTGCCAGCATCAGGAGGCCAGATCTCTACGAGCAGTACTTC

D: TRBD1
V: TRBV10-3
J: TRBJ1-6
size: NA
CDR3: CAIRDRELLASPLHF
DNA: TGTGCCATCAGGGACAGGGAACTTCTGGCCTCACCCCTCCACTTT

D: NA
V: TRBV7-2
J: TRBJ2-5
size: NA
CDR3: CASSEEATGQETQYF
DNA: TGTGCCAGCAGCGAAGAGGCGACGGGCCAAGAGACCCAGTACTTC

D: TRBD2
V: TRBV5-1
J: TRBJ2-5
size: NA
CDR3: CASSSGLAEGTQYF
DNA: TGCGCCAGCAGCTCGGGACTAGCTGAAGGGACCCAGTACTTC

D: NA
V: TRBV4-1
J: TRBJ1-1
size: NA
CDR3: CASSQGTPPIHSVAFF
DNA: TGCGCCAGCAGCCAAGGAACCCCCCCCATTCATTCAGTAGCTTTCTTT

D: TRBD2
V: TRBV27
J: TRBJ2-7
size: NA
CDR3: CASSHGLAGFYEQYF
DNA: TGTGCCAGCAGTCACGGACTAGCGGGATTCTACGAGCAGTACTTC

D: NA
V: TRBV14
J: TRBJ2-2
size: NA
CDR3: CASSQSSTGANTGELFF
DNA: TGTGCCAGCAGCCAGTCGTCGACAGGCGCGAACACCGGGGAGCTGTTTTTT

D: TRBD2
V: TRBV6-1
J: TRBJ2-1
size: NA
CDR3: CASSEARTSGSEEQFF
DNA: TGTGCCAGCAGTGAAGCCCGGACTAGCGGGAGTGAGGAGCAGTTCTTC